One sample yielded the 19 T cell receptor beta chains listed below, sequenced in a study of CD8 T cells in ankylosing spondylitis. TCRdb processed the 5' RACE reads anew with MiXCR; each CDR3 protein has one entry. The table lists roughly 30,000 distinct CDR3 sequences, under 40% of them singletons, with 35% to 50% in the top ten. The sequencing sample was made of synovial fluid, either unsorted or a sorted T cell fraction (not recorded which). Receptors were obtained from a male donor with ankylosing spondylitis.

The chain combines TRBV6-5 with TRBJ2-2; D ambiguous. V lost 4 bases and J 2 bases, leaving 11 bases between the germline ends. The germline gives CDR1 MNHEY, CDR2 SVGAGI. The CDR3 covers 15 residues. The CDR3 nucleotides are TGTGCCAGCAGTTTTCTGGACGCTAACACCGGGGAGCTGTTTTTT. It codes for CASSFLDANTGELFF.

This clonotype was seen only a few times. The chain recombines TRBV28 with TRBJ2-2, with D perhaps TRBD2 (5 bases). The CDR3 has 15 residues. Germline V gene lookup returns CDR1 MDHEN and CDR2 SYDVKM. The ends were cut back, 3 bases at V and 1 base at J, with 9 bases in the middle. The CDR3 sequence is CASSFSSWNTGELFF. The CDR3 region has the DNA TGTGCCAGCAGTTTCTCTAGCTGGAACACCGGGGAGCTGTTTTTT.

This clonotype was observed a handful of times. The CDR3 DNA reads TGTGCCAGCAGCTTGAAATCGCGTCCTCTGGGTCATGAGCAGTTCTTC. Its translation is CASSLKSRPLGHEQFF. The chain joins TRBV5-8 to TRBJ2-1; D not certain. The germline V gene encodes CDR1 SGHTS and CDR2 YDEGEE. With 1 base removed from V and 8 bases from J, the gap between germline ends came to 19 bases. The CDR3 spans 16 residues. Together with reference TRBV5-8 and TRBJ2-1, the CDR3 gives the full variable domain: EAGVTQSPTHLIKTRGQQATLRCSPISGHTSVYWYQQALGLGLQFLLWYDEGEERNRGNFPPRFSGRQFPNYSSELNVNALELEDSALYLCASSLKSRPLGHEQFFGPGTRLTVL.

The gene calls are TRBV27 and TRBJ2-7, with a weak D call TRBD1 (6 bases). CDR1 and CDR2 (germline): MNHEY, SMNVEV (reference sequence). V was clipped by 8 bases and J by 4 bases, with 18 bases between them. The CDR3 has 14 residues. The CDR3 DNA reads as TGTGCCAGCGCGTCTCGGGACATTTCTTACGAGCAGTACTTC. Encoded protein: CASASRDISYEQYF.

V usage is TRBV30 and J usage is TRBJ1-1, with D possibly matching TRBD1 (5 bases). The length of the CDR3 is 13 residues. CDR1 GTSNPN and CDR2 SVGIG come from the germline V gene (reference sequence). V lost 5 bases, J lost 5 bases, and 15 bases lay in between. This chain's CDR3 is CAWAARGKTEAFF. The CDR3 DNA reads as TGTGCCTGGGCGGCCCGGGGGAAGACTGAAGCTTTCTTT.

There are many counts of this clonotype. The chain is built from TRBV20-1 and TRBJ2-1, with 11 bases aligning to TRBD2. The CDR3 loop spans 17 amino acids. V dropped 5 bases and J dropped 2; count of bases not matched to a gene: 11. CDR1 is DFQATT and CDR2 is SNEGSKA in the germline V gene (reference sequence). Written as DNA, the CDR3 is TGCAGTGCTGGGGTAGCGGGAGGGTTATTCACCTACAATGAGCAGTTCTTC. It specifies CSAGVAGGLFTYNEQFF.

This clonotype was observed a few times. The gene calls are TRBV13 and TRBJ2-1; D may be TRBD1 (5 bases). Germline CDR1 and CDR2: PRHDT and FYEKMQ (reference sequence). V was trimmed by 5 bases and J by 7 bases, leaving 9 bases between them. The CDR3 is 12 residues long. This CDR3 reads CASSEQGNEQFF. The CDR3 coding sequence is TGTGCCAGCAGCGAGCAGGGTAATGAGCAGTTCTTC.

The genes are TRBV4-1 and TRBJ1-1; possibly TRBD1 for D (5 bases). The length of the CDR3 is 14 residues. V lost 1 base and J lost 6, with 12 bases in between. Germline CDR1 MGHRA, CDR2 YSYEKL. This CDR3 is CASSQGRGVAEAFF. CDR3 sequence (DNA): TGCGCCAGCAGCCAAGGGCGGGGGGTCGCTGAAGCTTTCTTT.

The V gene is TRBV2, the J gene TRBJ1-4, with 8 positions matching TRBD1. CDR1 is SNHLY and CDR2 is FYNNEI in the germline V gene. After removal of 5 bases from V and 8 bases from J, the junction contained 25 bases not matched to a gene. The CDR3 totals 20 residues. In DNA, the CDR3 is TGTGCCAGCAGTTACCTACTACAGACAGGGGTTACTTCCCGAGGCGAAAAACTGTTTTTT. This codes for CASSYLLQTGVTSRGEKLFF.

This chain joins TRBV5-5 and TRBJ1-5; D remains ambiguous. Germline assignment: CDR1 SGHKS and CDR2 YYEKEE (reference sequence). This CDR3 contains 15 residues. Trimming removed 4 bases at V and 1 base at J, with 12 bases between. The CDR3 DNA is TGTGCCAGCAGCAGCGGGCAGGCGAGCAATCAGCCCCAGCATTTT. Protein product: CASSSGQASNQPQHF.

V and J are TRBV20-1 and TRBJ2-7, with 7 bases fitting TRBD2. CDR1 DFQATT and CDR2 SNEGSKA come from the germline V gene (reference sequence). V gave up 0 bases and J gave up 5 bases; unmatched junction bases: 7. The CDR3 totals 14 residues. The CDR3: CSARDGRENHEQYF. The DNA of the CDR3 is TGCAGTGCTAGAGATGGGCGGGAGAACCACGAGCAGTACTTC.

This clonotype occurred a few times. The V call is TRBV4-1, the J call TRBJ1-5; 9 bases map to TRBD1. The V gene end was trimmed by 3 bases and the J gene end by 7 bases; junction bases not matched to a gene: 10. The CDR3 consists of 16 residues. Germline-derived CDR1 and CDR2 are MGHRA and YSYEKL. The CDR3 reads CASSHITGGAWQPQHF. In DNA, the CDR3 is TGCGCCAGCAGCCACATAACAGGGGGCGCATGGCAGCCCCAGCATTTT.

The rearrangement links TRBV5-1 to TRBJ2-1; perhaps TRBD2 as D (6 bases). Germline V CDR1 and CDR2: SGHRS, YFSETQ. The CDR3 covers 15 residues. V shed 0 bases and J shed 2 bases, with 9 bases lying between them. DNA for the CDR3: TGCGCCAGCAGCTTGGAGGCGGGACCCTACAATGAGCAGTTCTTC. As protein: CASSLEAGPYNEQFF.

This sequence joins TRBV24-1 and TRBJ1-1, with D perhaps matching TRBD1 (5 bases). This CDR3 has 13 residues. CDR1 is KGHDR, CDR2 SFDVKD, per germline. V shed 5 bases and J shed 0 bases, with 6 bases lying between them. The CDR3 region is CATSVGVNTEAFF. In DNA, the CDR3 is TGTGCCACCAGTGTAGGGGTGAACACTGAAGCTTTCTTT.

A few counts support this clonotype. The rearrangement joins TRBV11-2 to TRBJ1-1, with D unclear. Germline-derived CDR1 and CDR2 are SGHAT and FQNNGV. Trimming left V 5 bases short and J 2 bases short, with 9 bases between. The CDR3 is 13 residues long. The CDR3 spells CASSRHSNTEAFF. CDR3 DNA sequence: TGTGCCAGCAGCAGACACTCAAACACTGAAGCTTTCTTT.

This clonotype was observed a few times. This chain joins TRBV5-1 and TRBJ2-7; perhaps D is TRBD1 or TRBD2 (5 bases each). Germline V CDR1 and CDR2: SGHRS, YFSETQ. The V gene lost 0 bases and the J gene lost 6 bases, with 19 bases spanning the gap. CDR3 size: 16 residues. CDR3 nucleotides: TGCGCCAGCAGCTTGGGAGTGTTGGGGACCGGTATCGAGCAGTACGTC. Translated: CASSLGVLGTGIEQYV.

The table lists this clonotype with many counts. CDR3 coding DNA: TGTGCCAGCACCGGGCGTCAAATGAACACTGAAGCTTTCTTT. Translating gives CASTGRQMNTEAFF. J is TRBJ1-1 and V is TRBV4-2, with D unresolved. The CDR3 has 14 residues. V was cut by 7 bases and J by 0 bases, with 12 bases left in between. Germline loops: CDR1 LGHNA, CDR2 YNFKEQ.

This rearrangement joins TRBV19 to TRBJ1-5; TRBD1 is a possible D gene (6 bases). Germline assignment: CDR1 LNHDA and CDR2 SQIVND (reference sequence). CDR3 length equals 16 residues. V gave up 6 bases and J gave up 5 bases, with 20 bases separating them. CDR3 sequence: CASRGAYLGRDQPQHF. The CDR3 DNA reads TGTGCCAGTAGGGGGGCCTATTTGGGCCGGGATCAGCCCCAGCATTTT. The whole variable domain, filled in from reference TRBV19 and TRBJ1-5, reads DGGITQSPKYLFRKEGQNVTLSCEQNLNHDAMYWYRQDPGQGLRLIYYSQIVNDFQKGDIAEGYSVSREKKESFPLTVTSAQKNPTAFYLCASRGAYLGRDQPQHFGDGTRLSIL.

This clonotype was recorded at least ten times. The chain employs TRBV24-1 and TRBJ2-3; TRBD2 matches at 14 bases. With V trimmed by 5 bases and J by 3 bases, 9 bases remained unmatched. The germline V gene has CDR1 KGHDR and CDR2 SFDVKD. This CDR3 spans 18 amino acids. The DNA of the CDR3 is TGTGCCACCAGTGCGAGGGGACTAGCGGGAGTCAGGACAGATACGCAGTATTTT. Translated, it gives CATSARGLAGVRTDTQYF.